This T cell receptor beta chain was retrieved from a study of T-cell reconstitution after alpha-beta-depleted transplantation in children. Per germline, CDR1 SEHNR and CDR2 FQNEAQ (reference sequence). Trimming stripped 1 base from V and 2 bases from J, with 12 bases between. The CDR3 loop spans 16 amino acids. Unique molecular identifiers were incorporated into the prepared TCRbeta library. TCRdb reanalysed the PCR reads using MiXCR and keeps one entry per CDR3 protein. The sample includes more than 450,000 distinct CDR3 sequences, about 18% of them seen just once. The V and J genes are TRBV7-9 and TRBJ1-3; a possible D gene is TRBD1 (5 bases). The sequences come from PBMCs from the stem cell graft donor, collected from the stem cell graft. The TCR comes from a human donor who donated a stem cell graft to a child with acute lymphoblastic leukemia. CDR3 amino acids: CASSLGGVGTGNTIYF. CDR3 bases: TGTGCCAGCAGCTTAGGGGGCGTGGGGACTGGAAACACCATATATTTT.